This TCR beta chain stems from a study of control samples from healthy donors and cancer patients. The V and J ends lost 6 bases and 4 bases respectively, with 13 bases between them. This CDR3 is 13 amino acids long. Only in-frame clones appear in the TCRdb table, and some are missing; sequencing was by immunoSEQ multiplex PCR. Of approximately 100,000 clones listed, approximately 86% are singletons. Source material: blood. The sequence was collected from a man aged 25 to 40 in good health. The J gene is TRBJ2-7, the V gene TRBV12-3 or TRBV12-4, with D uncertain. In DNA form, the CDR3 reads TGTGCCAGCAGCACCGGGCCTCGGTACGAGCAGTACTTC. This encodes CASSTGPRYEQYF.